The T cell receptor beta chain described here comes from a study of CD8 T cells in ankylosing spondylitis (dated by TCRdb to 2016 to 2017). About the study as a whole: To find TCR variants linked to disease, the study profiled T cell receptor beta repertoires in ankylosing spondylitis patients and healthy donors. The full study cohort was made up of about 24 ankylosing spondylitis patients and 108 healthy donors. Peripheral blood was sampled, and synovial fluid was also collected from ankylosing spondylitis patients. The study at large found these results: The disease-linked clones were reported as significantly enriched in matched synovial fluid samples from ankylosing spondylitis patients. Some motif variants had previously been reported in the synovial fluid and blood of reactive arthritis patients, which suggests shared mechanisms of disease initiation. The disease-linked clones showed a CD8+ phenotype and occurred at relatively low frequencies in peripheral blood. Blood from ankylosing spondylitis patients appeared to be characterized by a TCR beta motif made up of under ten highly homologous amino acid variants.

Instrument used: Illumina HiSeq 2500. TCR beta libraries were prepared by quantitative 5'-RACE with molecular barcodes. The source study handled its data this way. To identify disease-linked TCR variants, a new computational method was used, one built on a probabilistic model of VDJ rearrangement. TCRdb cleaned the public reads at Q25 with fastp, built clones with MiXCR and kept in-frame beta chains. Each CDR3 protein gets just one entry, which takes the most common genes and DNA from the rows behind it. V and J calls and clone size were set by TCRdb, not the authors. Counted in this sample were about 90,000 distinct CDR3 sequences; about 8.3% of them appeared once. About 30% of the sample belongs to the ten largest clones. This clonotype was recorded many times. The antigen it recognizes is unknown. Nothing much larger sits one base from this clone, and base qualities are not available. Sequenced sample: blood, either unsorted or a sorted T cell fraction (not recorded which). The origin of this receptor is a male donor with ankylosing spondylitis.

The nucleotide sequence reads TGTGCCAGCAGCCCCCTGCATGAGCAGTTCTTC. This sequence encodes CASSPLHEQFF. This chain joins TRBV11-2 to TRBJ2-1, with the D gene uncertain. For CDR1 and CDR2, the germline V gene lists SGHAT and FQNNGV. The CDR3 runs 11 residues from the cysteine to the phenylalanine. Only the CDR3 portion is preserved as DNA: 33 bases, with reading frame beginning at the first base. The V and J ends are trimmed by 5 bases and 8 bases, leaving 7 bases between them. The full variable domain, completed from the reference TRBV11-2 and TRBJ2-1 proteins outside the CDR3, reads EAGVAQSPRYKIIEKRQSVAFWCNPISGHATLYWYQQILGQGPKLLIQFQNNGVVDDSQLPKDRFSAERLKGVDSTLKIQPAKLEDSAVYLCASSPLHEQFFGPGTRLTVL.